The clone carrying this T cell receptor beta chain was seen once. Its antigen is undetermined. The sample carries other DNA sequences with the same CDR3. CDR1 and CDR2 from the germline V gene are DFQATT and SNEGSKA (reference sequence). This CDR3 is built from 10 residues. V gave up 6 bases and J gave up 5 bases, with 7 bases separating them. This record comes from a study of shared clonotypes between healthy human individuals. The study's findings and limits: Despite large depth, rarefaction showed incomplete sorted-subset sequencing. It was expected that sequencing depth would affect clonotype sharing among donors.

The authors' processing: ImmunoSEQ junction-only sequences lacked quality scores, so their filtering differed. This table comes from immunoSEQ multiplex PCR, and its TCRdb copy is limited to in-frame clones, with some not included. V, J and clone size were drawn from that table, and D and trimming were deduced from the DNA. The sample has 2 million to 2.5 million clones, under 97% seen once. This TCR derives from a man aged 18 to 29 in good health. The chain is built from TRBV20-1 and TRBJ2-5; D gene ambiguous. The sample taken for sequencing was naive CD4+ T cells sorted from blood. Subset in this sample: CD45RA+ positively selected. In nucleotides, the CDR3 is TGCAGTGCCCTGAAGGAGACCCAGTACTTC. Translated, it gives CSALKETQYF.